This T cell receptor beta chain comes out of a study of blood T cell repertoires in COVID-19. Study in general: Spain, Italy and the United States supplied samples that represented acute and convalescent COVID-19. The cDNA or gDNA used as material had been derived from T cells, B-cell-depleted T cells, or PBMCs.

Original data processing: Amplification from reference gene primers served as the basis for estimated nucleated cell counts. TCRdb keeps only in-frame clones here, not all; method: immunoSEQ multiplex PCR. V, J and clone size are taken as reported in that table, and D and trimming were inferred from the DNA itself. This sample carries 200,000 to 250,000 clones, about 85% of them seen once, and the ten largest clones take approximately 10%. Seattle patient enrollment occurred during active infection, with longitudinal follow-up thereafter. CDR3 size: 18 residues. The junction had 14 bases not matched to a gene; V was cut back by 1 base and J by 9 bases. From germline, CDR1 is SGHTA and CDR2 FQGNSA.

This chain uses TRBV7-2 with TRBJ1-6, with TRBD1 matching over 8 bases. The sequenced material came from peripheral blood. The receptor comes from an elderly woman with COVID-19, enrolled during active disease. CDR3 nucleotide sequence: TGTGCCAGCAGCTTAGGTTCGAATACGCAGGGGGCTATTTCACCCCTCCACTTT. It is translated as CASSLGSNTQGAISPLHF.